The T cell receptor (beta chain) described here comes from a study of cytomegalovirus exposure and HLA in healthy donors. On the study more broadly: Researchers previously reported finding roughly 120 million unique TCR beta sequences from 150 million to 200 million T cells. General study results and limits: For TCR beta chains, V- and J-gene trimming was later linked to a missense DCLRE1C variant. In vitro experiments confirmed that a few CMV-associated chains were specific for CMV antigens.

The CDR3 runs to 14 residues. The V and J ends lost 4 bases and 0 bases respectively, with 10 bases between them. Per the germline V gene, CDR1 is SGHAT and CDR2 is FQNNGV. This cohort consisted of healthy bone marrow donors. This clone was recorded a few times. Its antigen remains unknown. 13 Jbeta primers and 60 Vbeta primers were used for the PCR. The repertoire was sequenced with immunoSEQ multiplex PCR; TCRdb's copy has only in-frame clones and lacks some. The sample consists of 150,000 or so clones, 80% of them appearing once. This chain links TRBV11-2 with TRBJ2-7, with D tentatively TRBD2 (6 bases). The clonotype originates from a middle-aged woman in good health and CMV-seronegative. Material for sequencing was PBMCs. CDR3 nucleotide sequence: TGTGCCAGCAGCTCCGCGGGGAGCTCCTACGAGCAGTACTTC. Translation: CASSSAGSSYEQYF.